A selection of T cell receptor beta chains follows, all from one sample in a study of graft-versus-host responses after intestinal transplantation. Using immunoSEQ multiplex PCR, the repertoire was profiled, and TCRdb retains in-frame clones only, with some absent. The data hold more than 65,000 clones, with just under 95% observed a single time. No cognate antigen is known for these TCRs. The input for sequencing was unstimulated CD8+ T cells sorted from spleen or lymph node cells, taken before transplant. Receptors originate from a human donor who was the organ donor for an intestinal transplant. The CDR3 runs from the conserved cysteine through the conserved F or W. D genes are given only for firm matches. A row's size may be missing; if present it is once, few, many or a size class.

clone_size: NA
v_call: TRBV4-1
j_call: TRBJ1-3
d_call: NA
cdr3_aa: CASSQDGAGRSGNTIYF
cdr3_nt: TGCGCCAGCAGCCAAGATGGTGCAGGGCGCTCTGGAAACACCATATATTTT

clone_size: NA
v_call: TRBV6-5
j_call: TRBJ2-4
d_call: TRBD1
cdr3_aa: CASRIQGNGNIQYF
cdr3_nt: TGTGCCAGCAGGATACAGGGGAATGGAAACATTCAGTACTTC

clone_size: NA
v_call: TRBV7-9
j_call: TRBJ2-6
d_call: NA
cdr3_aa: CASSHISVRFGANVLTF
cdr3_nt: TGTGCCAGCAGCCATATTTCCGTCCGGTTTGGGGCCAACGTCCTGACTTTC

clone_size: NA
v_call: TRBV18
j_call: TRBJ2-5
d_call: NA
cdr3_aa: CASSPLRGLETQYF
cdr3_nt: TGTGCCAGCTCACCATTGAGGGGGTTGGAGACCCAGTACTTC

clone_size: NA
v_call: TRBV11-2
j_call: TRBJ2-5
d_call: TRBD1
cdr3_aa: CASSSEGQGTQYF
cdr3_nt: TGTGCCAGCAGCTCCGAGGGACAGGGAACCCAGTACTTC

clone_size: NA
v_call: TRBV7-6
j_call: TRBJ2-2
d_call: TRBD2
cdr3_aa: CASSLGGGGTGELFF
cdr3_nt: TGTGCCAGCAGCTTAGGCGGGGGAGGGACCGGGGAGCTGTTTTTT

clone_size: NA
v_call: TRBV5-4
j_call: TRBJ2-2
d_call: NA
cdr3_aa: CASSGEDKHAGELFF
cdr3_nt: TGTGCCAGCAGCGGTGAAGACAAACATGCCGGGGAGCTGTTTTTT

clone_size: NA
v_call: TRBV7-9
j_call: TRBJ1-5
d_call: NA
cdr3_aa: CASSPPQNQPQHF
cdr3_nt: TGTGCCAGCAGCCCCCCCCAGAATCAGCCCCAGCATTTT

clone_size: NA
v_call: TRBV7-9
j_call: TRBJ2-7
d_call: NA
cdr3_aa: CASSFEYYEQYF
cdr3_nt: TGTGCCAGCAGCTTCGAGTACTACGAGCAGTACTTC

clone_size: NA
v_call: TRBV4-3
j_call: TRBJ1-5
d_call: TRBD1
cdr3_aa: CASSQYRTGGGQPQHF
cdr3_nt: TGCGCCAGCAGCCAATATCGGACAGGGGGAGGACAGCCCCAGCATTTT

clone_size: NA
v_call: TRBV5-4
j_call: TRBJ2-5
d_call: TRBD2
cdr3_aa: CASSSLGGGVETQYF
cdr3_nt: TGTGCCAGCAGCTCCCTTGGGGGGGGAGTTGAGACCCAGTACTTC

clone_size: NA
v_call: TRBV11-2
j_call: TRBJ2-7
d_call: NA
cdr3_aa: CASSFTGTHYEQYF
cdr3_nt: TGTGCCAGCAGCTTTACCGGGACACATTACGAGCAGTACTTC

clone_size: NA
v_call: TRBV5-1
j_call: TRBJ2-3
d_call: NA
cdr3_aa: CASSPWRMTDTQYF
cdr3_nt: TGCGCCAGCAGCCCCTGGCGGATGACAGATACGCAGTATTTT

clone_size: NA
v_call: TRBV5-4
j_call: TRBJ2-7
d_call: NA
cdr3_aa: CACTGPPGTYEQYF
cdr3_nt: TGTGCCTGCACAGGCCCCCCGGGAACCTACGAGCAGTACTTC

clone_size: once
v_call: TRBV5-1
j_call: TRBJ2-1
d_call: TRBD2
cdr3_aa: CASSLAGGTYNEQFF
cdr3_nt: TGCGCCAGCAGTCTAGCGGGGGGGACCTACAATGAGCAGTTCTTC

clone_size: NA
v_call: TRBV4-3
j_call: TRBJ2-5
d_call: NA
cdr3_aa: CASSQGQSQETQYF
cdr3_nt: TGCGCCAGCAGCCAAGGACAGAGCCAAGAGACCCAGTACTTC

clone_size: NA
v_call: TRBV6-1
j_call: TRBJ2-2
d_call: TRBD1
cdr3_aa: CASLQGASGELFF
cdr3_nt: TGTGCCAGTTTGCAGGGGGCGAGCGGGGAGCTGTTTTTT

clone_size: NA
v_call: TRBV19
j_call: TRBJ2-5
d_call: NA
cdr3_aa: CASSGSGTQYF
cdr3_nt: TGTGCCAGTTCAGGGTCCGGGACCCAGTACTTC

clone_size: once
v_call: TRBV4-3
j_call: TRBJ1-6
d_call: TRBD1
cdr3_aa: CASSLDRFDVGSPLHF
cdr3_nt: TGCGCCAGCAGCTTGGACAGGTTCGACGTCGGTTCACCCCTCCACTTT

clone_size: NA
v_call: TRBV6-5
j_call: TRBJ2-7
d_call: NA
cdr3_aa: CASRGTGTYEQYF
cdr3_nt: TGTGCCAGCAGGGGTACGGGTACCTACGAGCAGTACTTC

clone_size: NA
v_call: TRBV7-9
j_call: TRBJ1-5
d_call: NA
cdr3_aa: CASSVGTLSDQPQHF
cdr3_nt: TGTGCCAGCAGCGTCGGGACTCTAAGTGATCAGCCCCAGCATTTT